These T cell receptor beta chains were read from a single sample in a study of blood T cell repertoires in COVID-19. Sequenced by immunoSEQ multiplex PCR; TCRdb stores in-frame clones only, minus some. This sample carries 110,000 or so clones, roughly nine tenths of them seen once, and the ten largest clones take approximately 8%. Sequencing was carried out using peripheral blood. Receptors originate from a man between 65 and 80 years old who had recovered from COVID-19. Both conserved end residues are part of each CDR3. The D gene is left open where the match is weak. For some rows the clone size is stated as once, few or many, or as a class when expanded; others skip it.

size: -
D: TRBD1
J: TRBJ1-2
V: TRBV6-1
CDR3: CASSELFTDRGYGYTF
DNA: TGTGCCAGCAGTGAACTATTTACGGACAGGGGTTATGGCTACACCTTC

size: many
D: -
J: TRBJ2-2
V: TRBV19
CDR3: CASKTLHTGELFF
DNA: TGTGCCAGTAAAACTTTGCACACCGGGGAGCTGTTTTTT

size: -
D: TRBD2
J: TRBJ2-3
V: TRBV5-4
CDR3: CASSLLGTNTDTQYF
DNA: TGTGCCAGCAGCTTGCTGGGGACTAACACAGATACGCAGTATTTT

size: -
D: TRBD1
J: TRBJ2-3
V: TRBV5-1
CDR3: CASSFGQGTDTQYF
DNA: TGCGCCAGCAGCTTTGGACAGGGAACAGATACGCAGTATTTT

size: -
D: TRBD2
J: TRBJ2-3
V: TRBV9
CDR3: CASSRRGRASTDTQYF
DNA: TGTGCCAGCAGCCGCCGCGGGAGGGCCAGCACAGATACGCAGTATTTT

size: -
D: TRBD1
J: TRBJ1-1
V: TRBV5-1
CDR3: CASSPTPQGQTEAFF
DNA: TGCGCCAGCAGCCCGACACCACAGGGACAGACTGAAGCTTTCTTT

size: once
D: -
J: TRBJ2-7
V: TRBV5-6
CDR3: CASSLPSTYEQYF
DNA: TGTGCCAGCAGCTTACCGAGCACCTACGAGCAGTACTTC

size: once
D: TRBD2
J: TRBJ2-2
V: TRBV14
CDR3: CASSQGAGGVYTGELFF
DNA: TGTGCCAGCAGCCAAGGAGCCGGGGGGGTGTACACCGGGGAGCTGTTTTTT

size: -
D: TRBD2
J: TRBJ2-3
V: TRBV6-6
CDR3: CASSRSGGFTDTQYF
DNA: TGTGCCAGCAGCCGTAGCGGGGGATTCACAGATACGCAGTATTTT

size: -
D: -
J: TRBJ2-3
V: TRBV27
CDR3: CASSSPGFGTDTQYF
DNA: TGTGCCAGCAGTTCGCCCGGGTTCGGCACAGATACGCAGTATTTT

size: -
D: -
J: TRBJ1-5
V: TRBV28
CDR3: CASSLPRGPQHF
DNA: TGTGCCAGCAGTCTGCCCCGGGGGCCCCAGCATTTT

size: -
D: TRBD1
J: TRBJ1-4
V: TRBV14
CDR3: CASSQNTGAANEKLFF
DNA: TGTGCCAGCAGCCAAAATACAGGGGCGGCTAATGAAAAACTGTTTTTT

size: -
D: -
J: TRBJ1-4
V: TRBV5-1
CDR3: CASSLGATNEKLFF
DNA: TGCGCCAGCAGCTTGGGGGCCACTAATGAAAAACTGTTTTTT

size: -
D: TRBD2
J: TRBJ2-1
V: TRBV9
CDR3: CASSVVVAGGTGEQFF
DNA: TGTGCCAGCAGCGTAGTGGTAGCGGGAGGAACCGGCGAGCAGTTCTTC

size: -
D: -
J: TRBJ2-3
V: TRBV9
CDR3: CASSVAPNTDTQYF
DNA: TGTGCCAGCAGCGTAGCCCCTAACACAGATACGCAGTATTTT

size: -
D: -
J: TRBJ2-3
V: TRBV28
CDR3: CASSPGSTDTQYF
DNA: TGTGCCAGCAGTCCCGGGTCCACAGATACGCAGTATTTT

size: once
D: -
J: TRBJ2-5
V: TRBV5-3
CDR3: CARSRITGQTQETQYF
DNA: TGTGCCAGAAGCCGAATTACCGGACAGACACAAGAGACCCAGTACTTC

size: -
D: TRBD2
J: TRBJ2-7
V: TRBV7-9
CDR3: CASSRGETEQYF
DNA: TGTGCCAGCAGCCGGGGGGAGACCGAGCAGTACTTC

size: once
D: -
J: TRBJ1-5
V: TRBV4-1
CDR3: CASSFDPQGNQPQHF
DNA: TGCGCCAGCAGTTTCGACCCGCAGGGCAATCAGCCCCAGCATTTT

size: -
D: -
J: TRBJ2-2
V: TRBV12-5
CDR3: CASGVTNANTGELFF
DNA: TGTGCTAGTGGAGTGACAAACGCGAACACCGGGGAGCTGTTTTTT

size: -
D: TRBD2
J: TRBJ2-5
V: TRBV9
CDR3: CASSKPVGAGGQETQYF
DNA: TGTGCCAGCAGCAAACCCGTTGGGGCGGGGGGGCAAGAGACCCAGTACTTC

size: -
D: -
J: TRBJ1-1
V: TRBV28
CDR3: CASYISGSNTEAFF
DNA: TGTGCCAGCTATATATCGGGGTCTAACACTGAAGCTTTCTTT

size: few
D: -
J: TRBJ2-2
V: TRBV10-3
CDR3: CAISGSAHSNTGELFF
DNA: TGTGCCATCAGTGGAAGCGCACACTCGAACACCGGGGAGCTGTTTTTT

size: -
D: TRBD1
J: TRBJ1-2
V: TRBV6-4
CDR3: CASSADRGRGGYTF
DNA: TGTGCCAGCAGTGCTGACAGGGGGCGGGGAGGCTACACCTTC

size: once
D: TRBD1
J: TRBJ1-5
V: TRBV5-8
CDR3: CASSLYRGHNQPQHF
DNA: TGTGCCAGCAGCTTGTACAGGGGTCACAATCAGCCCCAGCATTTT

size: -
D: -
J: TRBJ1-3
V: TRBV7-2
CDR3: CASSLRDSSSGNTIYF
DNA: TGTGCCAGCAGCTTAAGAGACTCCAGCTCTGGAAACACCATATATTTT

size: -
D: -
J: TRBJ2-2
V: TRBV2
CDR3: CASSGDTGTGELFF
DNA: TGTGCCAGCAGTGGGGACACCGGAACCGGGGAGCTGTTTTTT

size: -
D: -
J: TRBJ2-1
V: TRBV6-5
CDR3: CASSYAGTYNEQFF
DNA: TGTGCCAGCAGTTACGCCGGGACATACAATGAGCAGTTCTTC

size: -
D: TRBD2
J: TRBJ2-3
V: TRBV28
CDR3: CASSEQTSGATDTQYF
DNA: TGTGCCAGCAGTGAACAGACTAGCGGGGCCACAGATACGCAGTATTTT

size: -
D: TRBD2
J: TRBJ2-3
V: TRBV4-2
CDR3: CASSQTSGRVTDTQYF
DNA: TGTGCCAGCAGCCAAACTAGCGGGAGGGTGACAGATACGCAGTATTTT

size: -
D: TRBD1
J: TRBJ2-5
V: TRBV7-3
CDR3: CASSQGAQETQYF
DNA: TGTGCCAGCTCGCAGGGGGCCCAAGAGACCCAGTACTTC

size: -
D: -
J: TRBJ1-2
V: TRBV2
CDR3: CASRSESGGNYGYTF
DNA: TGTGCCAGCAGATCGGAAAGTGGGGGGAACTATGGCTACACCTTC

size: -
D: TRBD1
J: TRBJ2-7
V: TRBV11-2
CDR3: CASSLTGYYEQYF
DNA: TGTGCCAGCAGCCTGACAGGGTACTACGAGCAGTACTTC

size: -
D: -
J: TRBJ1-2
V: TRBV3-1/TRBV3-2
CDR3: CASSPGWPPGGKGYTF
DNA: TGTGCCAGCAGCCCAGGGTGGCCTCCGGGTGGGAAGGGCTACACCTTC

size: -
D: TRBD1
J: TRBJ2-1
V: TRBV10-3
CDR3: CAISQSDRSYNEQFF
DNA: TGTGCCATCAGTCAGTCGGACAGGTCCTACAATGAGCAGTTCTTC

size: -
D: -
J: TRBJ1-6
V: TRBV7-2
CDR3: CASSLVAQGWDSPLHF
DNA: TGTGCCAGCAGCTTAGTGGCACAGGGTTGGGATTCACCCCTCCACTTT

size: -
D: -
J: TRBJ2-2
V: TRBV5-1
CDR3: CASSLLAVANTGELFF
DNA: TGCGCCAGCAGCTTGTTGGCAGTTGCGAACACCGGGGAGCTGTTTTTT

size: few
D: -
J: TRBJ1-4
V: TRBV6-1
CDR3: CASSEQGTIEKLFF
DNA: TGTGCCAGCAGTGAACAGGGTACGATTGAAAAACTGTTTTTT

size: -
D: -
J: TRBJ1-1
V: TRBV5-1
CDR3: CASTLTGYGTEAFF
DNA: TGCGCCAGCACCCTAACAGGGTATGGCACTGAAGCTTTCTTT

size: -
D: -
J: TRBJ1-4
V: TRBV29-1
CDR3: CSAQGGAGNEKLFF
DNA: TGCAGCGCCCAAGGGGGGGCGGGTAATGAAAAACTGTTTTTT

size: -
D: -
J: TRBJ2-2
V: TRBV3-1/TRBV3-2
CDR3: CASCRQGIHGELFF
DNA: TGTGCCAGCTGCAGGCAGGGGATCCACGGGGAGCTGTTTTTT

size: -
D: TRBD2
J: TRBJ2-5
V: TRBV7-9
CDR3: CASSLTSGPQETQYF
DNA: TGTGCCAGCAGTTTGACTAGCGGGCCACAAGAGACCCAGTACTTC

size: -
D: -
J: TRBJ2-2
V: TRBV12-5
CDR3: CASGRGTGELFF
DNA: TGTGCTAGTGGCAGAGGAACCGGGGAGCTGTTTTTT

size: -
D: -
J: TRBJ1-5
V: TRBV4-1
CDR3: CASSPETPNQPQHF
DNA: TGCGCCAGCAGCCCTGAGACACCCAATCAGCCCCAGCATTTT

size: once
D: TRBD1
J: TRBJ2-7
V: TRBV19
CDR3: CASSMGGQGPDEQYF
DNA: TGTGCCAGTAGTATGGGTGGACAGGGTCCGGACGAGCAGTACTTC

size: -
D: TRBD2
J: TRBJ2-1
V: TRBV7-2
CDR3: CASSLRGLAGAEQFF
DNA: TGTGCCAGCAGCTTGAGAGGACTAGCGGGAGCTGAGCAGTTCTTC

size: -
D: TRBD2
J: TRBJ2-7
V: TRBV19
CDR3: CASSIDGGGVYEQYF
DNA: TGTGCCAGTAGTATAGACGGCGGGGGAGTCTACGAGCAGTACTTC